This TCR beta chain derives from a study of blood T cell repertoires in COVID-19. The overall study: Acute and convalescent COVID-19 samples came from the United States, Italy and Spain.

Data came from immunoSEQ multiplex PCR; TCRdb stores just in-frame clones and leaves some out. The table has around 300,000 clones, approximately 83% seen once. Germline CDR1 reads MNHEY; CDR2 reads SMNVEV (reference sequence). The CDR3 extends over 15 amino acids. V lost 5 bases and J lost 4, with 17 bases in between. The sequencing input was peripheral blood. This chain connects TRBV27 to TRBJ2-5; D is possibly TRBD2 (7 bases). This sequence originates from a woman between 65 and 79 years old with acute or convalescent COVID-19. CDR3 protein: CASSIWRGGGETQYF. The CDR3 DNA is TGTGCCAGCAGTATTTGGAGGGGGGGCGGAGAGACCCAGTACTTC.